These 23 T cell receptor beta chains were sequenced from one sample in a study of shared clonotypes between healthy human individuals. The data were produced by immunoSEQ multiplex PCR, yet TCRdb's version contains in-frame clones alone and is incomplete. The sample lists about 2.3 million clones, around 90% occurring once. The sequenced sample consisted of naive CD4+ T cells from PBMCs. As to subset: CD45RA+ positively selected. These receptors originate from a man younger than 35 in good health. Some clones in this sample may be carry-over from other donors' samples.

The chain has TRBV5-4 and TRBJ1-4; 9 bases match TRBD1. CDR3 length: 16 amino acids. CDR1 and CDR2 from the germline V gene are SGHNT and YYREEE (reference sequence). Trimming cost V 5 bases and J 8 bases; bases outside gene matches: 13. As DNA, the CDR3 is TGTGCCAGCAGTCCAACGTCGGGACAGGGAGAAGAAAAACTGTTTTTT. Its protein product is CASSPTSGQGEEKLFF. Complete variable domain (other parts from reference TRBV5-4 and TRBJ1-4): ETGVTQSPTHLIKTRGQQVTLRCSSQSGHNTVSWYQQALGQGPQFIFQYYREEENGRGNFPPRFSGLQFPNYSSELNVNALELDDSALYLCASSPTSGQGEEKLFFGSGTQLSVL.

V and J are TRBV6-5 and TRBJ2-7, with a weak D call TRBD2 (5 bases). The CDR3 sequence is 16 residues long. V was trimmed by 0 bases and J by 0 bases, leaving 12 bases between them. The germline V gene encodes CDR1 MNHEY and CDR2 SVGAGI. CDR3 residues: CASSYSWTGSSYEQYF. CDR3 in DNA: TGTGCCAGCAGTTACTCGTGGACGGGAAGCTCCTACGAGCAGTACTTC.

The CDR3 here is CASSLSGGLGEQYF. Here the CDR3 DNA reads TGTGCCAGCAGCCTATCAGGAGGCCTAGGGGAGCAGTACTTC. The rearrangement links TRBV7-9 to TRBJ2-7; D possibly corresponds to TRBD2 (5 bases). Germline V gene data show CDR1 as SEHNR and CDR2 as FQNEAQ (reference sequence). The CDR3 is 14 amino acids. Deletions cut 5 bases from V and 7 bases from J, with 18 bases between.

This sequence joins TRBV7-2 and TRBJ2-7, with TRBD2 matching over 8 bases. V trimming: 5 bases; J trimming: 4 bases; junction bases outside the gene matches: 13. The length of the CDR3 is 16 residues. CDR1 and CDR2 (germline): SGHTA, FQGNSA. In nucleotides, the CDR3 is TGTGCCAGCAGCCCAGCGGGAGCGGGTATTATTTACGAGCAGTACTTC. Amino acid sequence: CASSPAGAGIIYEQYF.

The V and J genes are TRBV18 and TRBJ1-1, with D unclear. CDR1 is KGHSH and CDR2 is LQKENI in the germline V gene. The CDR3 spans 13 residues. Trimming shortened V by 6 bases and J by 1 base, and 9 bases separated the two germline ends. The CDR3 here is CASSGSGNTEAFF. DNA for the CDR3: TGTGCCAGCTCGGGGTCGGGGAACACTGAAGCTTTCTTT.

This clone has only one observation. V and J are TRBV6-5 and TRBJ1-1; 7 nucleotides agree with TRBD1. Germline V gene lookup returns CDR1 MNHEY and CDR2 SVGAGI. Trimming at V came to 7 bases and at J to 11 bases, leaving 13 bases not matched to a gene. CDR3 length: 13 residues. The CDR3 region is CASTIPGTAGAFF. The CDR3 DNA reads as TGTGCCAGCACCATTCCGGGGACAGCTGGGGCTTTCTTT.

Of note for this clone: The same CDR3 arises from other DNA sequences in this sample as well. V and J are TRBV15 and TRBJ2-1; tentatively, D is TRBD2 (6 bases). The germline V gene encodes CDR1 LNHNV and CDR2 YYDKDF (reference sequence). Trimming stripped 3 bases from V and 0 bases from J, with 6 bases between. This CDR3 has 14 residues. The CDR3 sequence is CATSRGGSYNEQFF. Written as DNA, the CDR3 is TGTGCCACCAGCAGGGGGGGCTCCTACAATGAGCAGTTCTTC.

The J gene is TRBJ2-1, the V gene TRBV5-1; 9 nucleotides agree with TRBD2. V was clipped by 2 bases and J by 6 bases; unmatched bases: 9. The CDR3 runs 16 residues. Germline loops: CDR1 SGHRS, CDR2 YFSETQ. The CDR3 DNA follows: TGCGCCAGCAGCTTTGATCCCGCTAGCGGGGCCAATGAGCAGTTCTTC. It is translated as CASSFDPASGANEQFF.

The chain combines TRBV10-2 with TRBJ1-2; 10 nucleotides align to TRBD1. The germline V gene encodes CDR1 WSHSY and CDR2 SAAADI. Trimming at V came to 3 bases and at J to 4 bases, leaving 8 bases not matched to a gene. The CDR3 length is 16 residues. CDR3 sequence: CASSEVGQGSLYGYTF. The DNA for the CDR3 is TGCGCCAGCAGTGAAGTGGGACAGGGGTCCCTCTATGGCTACACCTTC.

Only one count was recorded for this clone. CDR3 amino acids: CASSQGVNSSPLHF. The CDR3 region has the DNA TGTGCCAGCAGTCAGGGGGTGAATAGTTCACCCCTCCACTTT. This chain connects TRBV6-5 to TRBJ1-6; 7 bases line up with TRBD1. Germline V CDR1 and CDR2: MNHEY, SVGAGI. V lost 5 bases to trimming and J lost 9 bases; unmatched junction nucleotides: 7. The CDR3 totals 14 residues.

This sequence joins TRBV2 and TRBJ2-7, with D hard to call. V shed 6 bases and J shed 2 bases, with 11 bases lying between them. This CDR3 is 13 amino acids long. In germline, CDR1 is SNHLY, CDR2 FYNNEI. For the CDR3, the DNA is TGTGCCAGCAGGACGGGTCCCCCCTACGAGCAGTACTTC. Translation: CASRTGPPYEQYF. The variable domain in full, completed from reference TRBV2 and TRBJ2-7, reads EPEVTQTPSHQVTQMGQEVILRCVPISNHLYFYWYRQILGQKVEFLVSFYNNEISEKSEIFDDQFSVERPDGSNFTLKIRSTKLEDSAMYFCASRTGPPYEQYFGPGTRLTVT.

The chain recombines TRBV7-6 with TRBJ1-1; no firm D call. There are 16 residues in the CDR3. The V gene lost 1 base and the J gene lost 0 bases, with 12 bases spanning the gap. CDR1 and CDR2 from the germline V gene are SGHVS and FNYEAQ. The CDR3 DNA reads TGTGCCAGCAGCTTAGAATCGCCAGCTATGAACACTGAAGCTTTCTTT. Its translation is CASSLESPAMNTEAFF.

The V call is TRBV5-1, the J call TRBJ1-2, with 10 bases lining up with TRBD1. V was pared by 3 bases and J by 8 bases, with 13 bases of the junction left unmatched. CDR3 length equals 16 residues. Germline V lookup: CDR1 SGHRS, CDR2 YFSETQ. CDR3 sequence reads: CASSSLGATGGVGYTF. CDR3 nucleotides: TGCGCCAGCAGCTCCCTGGGGGCGACAGGGGGCGTGGGCTACACCTTC.

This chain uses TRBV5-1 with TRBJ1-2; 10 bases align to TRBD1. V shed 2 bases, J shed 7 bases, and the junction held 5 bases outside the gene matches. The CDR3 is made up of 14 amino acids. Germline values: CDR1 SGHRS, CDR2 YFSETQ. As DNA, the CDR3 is TGCGCCAGCAGCTTAAGACAGGGGGCGCTTGGCTACACCTTC. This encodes CASSLRQGALGYTF.

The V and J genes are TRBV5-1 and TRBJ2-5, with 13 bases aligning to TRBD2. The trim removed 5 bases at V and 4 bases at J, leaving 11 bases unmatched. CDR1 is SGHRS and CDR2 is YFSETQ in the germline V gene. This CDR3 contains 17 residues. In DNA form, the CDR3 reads TGCGCCAGCAGAAATGGCCGGACTAGCGGGAGAGGAGAGACCCAGTACTTC. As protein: CASRNGRTSGRGETQYF.

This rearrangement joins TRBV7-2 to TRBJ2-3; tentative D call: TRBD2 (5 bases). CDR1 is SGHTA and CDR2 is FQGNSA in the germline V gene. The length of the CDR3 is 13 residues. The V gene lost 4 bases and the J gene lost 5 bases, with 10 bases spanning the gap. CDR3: CASSYGLGDTQYF. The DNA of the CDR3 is TGTGCCAGCAGCTATGGACTGGGAGATACGCAGTATTTT. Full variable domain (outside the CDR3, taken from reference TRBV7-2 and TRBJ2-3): GAGVSQSPSNKVTEKGKDVELRCDPISGHTALYWYRQSLGQGLEFLIYFQGNSAPDKSGLPSDRFSAERTGGSVSTLTIQRTQQEDSAVYLCASSYGLGDTQYFGPGTRLTVL.

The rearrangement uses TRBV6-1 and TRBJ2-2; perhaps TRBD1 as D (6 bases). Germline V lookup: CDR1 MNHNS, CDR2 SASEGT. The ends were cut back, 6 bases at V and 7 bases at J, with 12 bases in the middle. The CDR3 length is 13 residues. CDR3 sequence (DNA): TGTGCCAGCAGCCAGGGGCGTGACGGGGAGCTGTTTTTT. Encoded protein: CASSQGRDGELFF.

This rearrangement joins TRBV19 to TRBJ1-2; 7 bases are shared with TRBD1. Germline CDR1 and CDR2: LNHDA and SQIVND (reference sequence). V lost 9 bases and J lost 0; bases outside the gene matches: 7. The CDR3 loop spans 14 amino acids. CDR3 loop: CASRQGQANYGYTF. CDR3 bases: TGTGCCAGCAGACAGGGCCAAGCTAACTATGGCTACACCTTC.

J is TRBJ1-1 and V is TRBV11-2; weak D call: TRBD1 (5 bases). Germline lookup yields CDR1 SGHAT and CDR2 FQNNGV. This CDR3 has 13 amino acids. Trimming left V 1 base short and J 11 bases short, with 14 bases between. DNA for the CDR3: TGTGCCAGCAGCTTAGTGCAGGGAGAGGGGGCTTTCTTT. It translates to CASSLVQGEGAFF.

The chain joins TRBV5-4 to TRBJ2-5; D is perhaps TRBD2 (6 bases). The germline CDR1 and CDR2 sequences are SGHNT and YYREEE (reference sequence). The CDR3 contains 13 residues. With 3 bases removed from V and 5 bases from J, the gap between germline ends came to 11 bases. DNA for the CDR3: TGTGCCAGCAGCTCCTTCCGGGGGGAGACCCAGTACTTC. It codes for CASSSFRGETQYF.

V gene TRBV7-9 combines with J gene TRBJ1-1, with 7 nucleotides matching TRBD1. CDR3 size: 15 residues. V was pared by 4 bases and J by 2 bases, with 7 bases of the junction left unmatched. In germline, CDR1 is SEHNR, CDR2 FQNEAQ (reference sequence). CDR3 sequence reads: CASSYPRQGNTEAFF. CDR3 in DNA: TGTGCCAGCAGCTACCCCCGACAGGGCAACACTGAAGCTTTCTTT.

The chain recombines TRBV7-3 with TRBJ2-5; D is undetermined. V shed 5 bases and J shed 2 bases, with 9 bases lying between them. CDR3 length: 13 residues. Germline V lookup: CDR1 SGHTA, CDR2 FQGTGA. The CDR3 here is CASSPIRQETQYF. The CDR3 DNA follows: TGTGCCAGCAGCCCCATCCGTCAAGAGACCCAGTACTTC.

The CDR3 sequence is CSAETGVGQPQHF. The CDR3 DNA sequence: TGCAGCGCCGAAACGGGGGTCGGTCAGCCCCAGCATTTT. This chain connects TRBV29-1 to TRBJ1-5; weak D call: TRBD1 (5 bases). Trimming took off 7 bases at V and 6 bases at J, with 16 bases between the two ends. CDR3 length: 13 residues. Germline V gene sequence: CDR1 SQVTM, CDR2 ANQGSEA. Complete variable domain (other parts from reference TRBV29-1 and TRBJ1-5): SAVISQKPSRDICQRGTSLTIQCQVDSQVTMMFWYRQQPGQSLTLIATANQGSEATYESGFVIDKFPISRPNLTFSTLTVSNMSPEDSSIYLCSAETGVGQPQHFGDGTRLSIL.